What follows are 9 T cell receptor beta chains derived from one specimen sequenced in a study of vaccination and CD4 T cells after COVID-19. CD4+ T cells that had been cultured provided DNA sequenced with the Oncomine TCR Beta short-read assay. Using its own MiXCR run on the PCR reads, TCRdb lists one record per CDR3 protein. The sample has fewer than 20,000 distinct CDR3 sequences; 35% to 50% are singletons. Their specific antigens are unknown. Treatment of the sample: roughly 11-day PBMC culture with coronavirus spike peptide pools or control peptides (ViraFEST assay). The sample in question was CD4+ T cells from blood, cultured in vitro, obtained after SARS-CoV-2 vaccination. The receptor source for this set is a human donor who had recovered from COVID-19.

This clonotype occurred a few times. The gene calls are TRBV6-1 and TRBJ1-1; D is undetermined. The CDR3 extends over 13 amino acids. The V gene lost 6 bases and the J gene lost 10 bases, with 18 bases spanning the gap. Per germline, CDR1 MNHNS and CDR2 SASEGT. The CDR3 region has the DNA TGTGCCAGCAGAAGACATCCCCTTTTTGGAGCTTTCTTT. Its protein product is CASRRHPLFGAFF.

CDR3 nucleotide sequence: TGTGCCAGCAGCCCCGGACTAGTTGGCACAGATACGCAGTATTTT. It specifies CASSPGLVGTDTQYF. This chain connects TRBV7-2 to TRBJ2-3, with 7 bases that match TRBD2. The V segment lost 5 bases and the J segment 1 base; nucleotides outside the gene matches: 6. Germline V gene data show CDR1 as SGHTA and CDR2 as FQGNSA. The CDR3 spans 15 residues. The whole variable domain, filled in from reference TRBV7-2 and TRBJ2-3, reads GAGVSQSPSNKVTEKGKDVELRCDPISGHTALYWYRQSLGQGLEFLIYFQGNSAPDKSGLPSDRFSAERTGGSVSTLTIQRTQQEDSAVYLCASSPGLVGTDTQYFGPGTRLTVL.

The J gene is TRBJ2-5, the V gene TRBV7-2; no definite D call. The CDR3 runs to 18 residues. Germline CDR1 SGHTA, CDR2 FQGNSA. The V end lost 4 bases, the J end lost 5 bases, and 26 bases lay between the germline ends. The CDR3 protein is CASSSKFMGFSVGETQYF. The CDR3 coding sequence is TGTGCCAGCAGCTCCAAGTTTATGGGGTTCTCTGTCGGGGAGACCCAGTACTTC.

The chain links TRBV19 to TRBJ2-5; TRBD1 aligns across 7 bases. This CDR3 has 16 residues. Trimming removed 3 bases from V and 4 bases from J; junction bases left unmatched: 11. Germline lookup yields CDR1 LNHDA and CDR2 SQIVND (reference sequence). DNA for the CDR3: TGTGCCAGTAGTATTTCCCGTGACAGGGCGGGAGAGACCCAGTACTTC. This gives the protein CASSISRDRAGETQYF.

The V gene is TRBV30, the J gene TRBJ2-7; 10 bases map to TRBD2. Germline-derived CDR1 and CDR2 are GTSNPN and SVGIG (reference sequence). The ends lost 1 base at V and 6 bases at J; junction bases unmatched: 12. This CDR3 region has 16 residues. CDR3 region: CAWSALAGALFSEQYF. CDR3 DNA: TGTGCCTGGAGTGCCCTAGCGGGAGCCCTCTTTTCCGAGCAGTACTTC.

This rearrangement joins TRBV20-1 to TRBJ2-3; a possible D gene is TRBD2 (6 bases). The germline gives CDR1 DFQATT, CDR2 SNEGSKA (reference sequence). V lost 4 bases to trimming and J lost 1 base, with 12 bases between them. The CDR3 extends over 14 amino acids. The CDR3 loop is CSAITGEGTDTQYF. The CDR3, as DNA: TGCAGTGCTATCACGGGAGAAGGCACAGATACGCAGTATTTT.

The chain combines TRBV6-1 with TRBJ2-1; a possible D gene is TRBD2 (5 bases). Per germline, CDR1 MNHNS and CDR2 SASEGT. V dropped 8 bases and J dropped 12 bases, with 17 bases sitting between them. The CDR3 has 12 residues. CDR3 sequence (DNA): TGTGCCAGCGGACGGGGAAAATTCGGGCAGTTCTTC. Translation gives CASGRGKFGQFF.

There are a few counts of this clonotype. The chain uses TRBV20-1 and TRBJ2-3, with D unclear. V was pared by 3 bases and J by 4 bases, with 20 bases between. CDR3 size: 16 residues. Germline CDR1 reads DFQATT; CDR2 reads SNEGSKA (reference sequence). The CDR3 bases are TGCAGTGCTAGCTCGATCGCCTCACGTTCCTCAGATACGCAGTATTTT. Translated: CSASSIASRSSDTQYF.

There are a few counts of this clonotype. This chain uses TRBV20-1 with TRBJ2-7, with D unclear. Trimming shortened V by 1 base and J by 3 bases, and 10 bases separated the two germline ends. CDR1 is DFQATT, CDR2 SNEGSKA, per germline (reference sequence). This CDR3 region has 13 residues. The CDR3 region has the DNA TGCAGTGCTAGAGGGTCCTCAGACTACGAGCAGTACTTC. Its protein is CSARGSSDYEQYF.